Below, 19 T cell receptor beta chains from the same sample are listed, as sequenced in a study of cytomegalovirus exposure and HLA in healthy donors. PCR was performed using 60 Vbeta and 13 Jbeta primers. Generated by immunoSEQ multiplex PCR, the TCRdb table keeps only in-frame clones and is missing some. This table has around 110,000 clones, roughly 80% appearing once. Sequencing input: PBMCs. The receptors originated from a man aged 40-55 years in good health and CMV-seronegative.

The rearrangement links TRBV19 to TRBJ1-5, with D possibly being TRBD1 (6 bases). Per germline, CDR1 LNHDA and CDR2 SQIVND (reference sequence). V was trimmed by 4 bases and J by 7 bases, leaving 11 bases between them. The CDR3 totals 13 residues. The CDR3 DNA reads as TGTGCCAGTAGTAGAACCGGACAGCAGCCCCAGCATTTT. Translated: CASSRTGQQPQHF.

The gene calls are TRBV6-5 and TRBJ2-3; a weak D match, TRBD1 (6 bases). The CDR3 is 15 residues long. Trimming shortened V by 0 bases and J by 4 bases, and 11 bases separated the two germline ends. CDR1 is MNHEY, CDR2 SVGAGI, per germline. The CDR3 DNA reads TGTGCCAGCAGTTACTCCACAGGGATGCCAGATACGCAGTATTTT. The encoded protein is CASSYSTGMPDTQYF.

Regarding this clone: The same CDR3 arises from other DNA sequences in this sample as well. The chain has TRBV5-1 and TRBJ2-3, with 10 bases matching TRBD1. Germline V lookup: CDR1 SGHRS, CDR2 YFSETQ. This CDR3 region has 14 residues. With 4 bases clipped from V and 1 base from J, the junction kept 0 bases outside the gene matches. The CDR3, as DNA: TGCGCCAGCAGCGACAGGGGGCGCACAGATACGCAGTATTTT. Translated: CASSDRGRTDTQYF.

The rearrangement links TRBV5-1 to TRBJ1-2; 9 bases map to TRBD1. V was clipped by 4 bases and J by 8 bases; unmatched bases: 6. Germline values: CDR1 SGHRS, CDR2 YFSETQ. There are 13 residues in the CDR3. CDR3 in DNA: TGCGCCAGCAGCCCCGGACAGGGGCAGGGCTACACCTTC. This translates into CASSPGQGQGYTF.

V gene TRBV7-9 combines with J gene TRBJ1-5, with 9 nucleotides matching TRBD1. This CDR3 spans 17 amino acids. CDR1 is SEHNR, CDR2 FQNEAQ, per germline (reference sequence). Trimming cost V 3 bases and J 0 bases; bases outside gene matches: 6. The CDR3 loop reads CASSFRDRDGSNQPQHF. CDR3 DNA: TGTGCCAGCAGCTTCCGGGACAGGGACGGTAGCAATCAGCCCCAGCATTTT. Using reference TRBV7-9 and TRBJ1-5 for the parts outside the CDR3, the full variable domain is DTGVSQNPRHKITKRGQNVTFRCDPISEHNRLYWYRQTLGQGPEFLTYFQNEAQLEKSRLLSDRFSAERPKGSFSTLEIQRTEQGDSAMYLCASSFRDRDGSNQPQHFGDGTRLSIL.

This clone was counted only a few times. This chain links TRBV19 with TRBJ1-1; the D gene is possibly TRBD1 (6 bases). Between the trimmed V and J ends, which lost 4 bases and 3 bases, there was a span of 6 bases. This CDR3 spans 12 amino acids. The germline CDR1 and CDR2 sequences are LNHDA and SQIVND (reference sequence). CDR3 bases: TGTGCCAGTAGTAACAGGGACACTGAAGCTTTCTTT. This codes for CASSNRDTEAFF.

CDR3 residues: CASSPGQGNLDGYTF. In DNA form, the CDR3 reads TGTGCCAGCAGCCCAGGACAGGGAAATTTGGATGGCTACACCTTC. The chain has TRBV7-9 and TRBJ1-2, with 8 bases that match TRBD1. The CDR3 sequence is 15 residues long. V lost 5 bases and J lost 6; bases outside the gene matches: 11. Germline CDR1 and CDR2: SEHNR and FQNEAQ (reference sequence).

This clone has only one observation. The chain has TRBV12-2 and TRBJ1-6; the table calls TRBD1, which could not be checked here. TRBV12-2 is an annotated pseudogene. The CDR3 is made up of 17 amino acids. Written as DNA, the CDR3 is TGCGCAAGTCGCTTATCGCACCCAGGGGGGTGGAGATCACCCCTCCACTTT. Encoded protein: CASRLSHPGGWRSPLHF.

This chain connects TRBV2 to TRBJ2-7, with 10 nucleotides matching TRBD1. Per the germline V gene, CDR1 is SNHLY and CDR2 is FYNNEI. CDR3 size: 14 residues. J was trimmed by 6 bases and V by 6 bases; bases with no gene match: 8. CDR3 nucleotide sequence: TGTGCCAGCAGCCTACGGGACAGGGGACCCGAGCAGTACTTC. This translates into CASSLRDRGPEQYF.

CDR3 sequence: CASSQDRVFRAGMGNIQYF. The CDR3 nucleotides are TGCGCCAGCAGCCAAGATAGGGTGTTCAGGGCAGGGATGGGGAACATTCAGTACTTC. This chain connects TRBV4-1 to TRBJ2-4, with D possibly being TRBD1 (5 bases). V gave up 0 bases and J gave up 7 bases, with 25 bases separating them. This CDR3 comprises 19 residues. Germline CDR1 reads MGHRA; CDR2 reads YSYEKL.

Here the CDR3 reads CASRRGGNNEQFF. In nucleotides, the CDR3 is TGTGCCAGCAGGAGGGGAGGCAACAATGAGCAGTTCTTC. The rearrangement links TRBV28 to TRBJ2-1, with D perhaps TRBD2 (6 bases). Germline V gene lookup returns CDR1 MDHEN and CDR2 SYDVKM. With 6 bases removed from V and 5 bases from J, the gap between germline ends came to 11 bases. The CDR3 contains 13 residues.

This clone came up a few times. This chain joins TRBV15 and TRBJ1-2; D perhaps matches TRBD1 (5 bases). Germline V CDR1 and CDR2: LNHNV, YYDKDF (reference sequence). The CDR3 totals 18 residues. V was shortened by 3 bases and J by 7 bases, with 27 bases between the two germline ends. DNA for the CDR3: TGTGCCACCAGCAGGGAATTACAGGCTAGGAGATCGGAAGGTGGCTACACCTTC. It codes for CATSRELQARRSEGGYTF.

This chain links TRBV11-2 with TRBJ1-6, with D unclear. The CDR3 is 15 amino acids. Trimming stripped 1 base from V and 7 bases from J, with 11 bases between. Per the germline V gene, CDR1 is SGHAT and CDR2 is FQNNGV. The CDR3 sequence is CASSLVTDRNSPLHF. CDR3 sequence (DNA): TGTGCCAGCAGCTTAGTAACCGATCGGAATTCACCCCTCCACTTT.

In this sample, this clone turned up a few times. The CDR3, as DNA: TGCGCCAGCAGTGAGCCTTTGGGAGACCGAAACATTCAGTACTTC. Amino acids: CASSEPLGDRNIQYF. The chain carries TRBV10-2 and TRBJ2-4; maybe TRBD2 (5 bases). This CDR3 is 15 amino acids long. V was cut by 2 bases and J by 6 bases, with 14 bases left in between. Germline V gene sequence: CDR1 WSHSY, CDR2 SAAADI.

V gene TRBV6-6 combines with J gene TRBJ1-6; 10 nucleotides align to TRBD1. In germline, CDR1 is MNHNY, CDR2 SVGAGI (reference sequence). Germline trimming cut 11 bases from V and 6 bases from J; bases unmatched to any gene: 7. CDR3 length equals 14 residues. The DNA of the CDR3 is TGTGCCTCCGCGACAGGGGGCCGTAATTCACCCCTCCACTTT. Residues: CASATGGRNSPLHF.

V is TRBV28 and J is TRBJ2-3; 7 bases match TRBD2. The CDR3 has 15 amino acids. Germline V gene data show CDR1 as MDHEN and CDR2 as SYDVKM. The V segment lost 11 bases and the J segment 2 bases; nucleotides outside the gene matches: 13. The CDR3 spells CALSSGGGYTDTQYF. CDR3 nucleotide sequence: TGTGCCCTATCATCGGGGGGAGGTTACACAGATACGCAGTATTTT. Combining the CDR3 with reference TRBV28 and TRBJ2-3 gives the whole variable domain DVKVTQSSRYLVKRTGEKVFLECVQDMDHENMFWYRQDPGLGLRLIYFSYDVKMKEKGDIPEGYSVSREKKERFSLILESASTNQTSMYLCALSSGGGYTDTQYFGPGTRLTVL.

The chain joins TRBV7-2 to TRBJ1-3; tentative D call: TRBD1 (5 bases). Trimming left V 0 bases short and J 0 bases short, with 6 bases between. Germline V gene data show CDR1 as SGHTA and CDR2 as FQGNSA. This CDR3 spans 15 amino acids. CDR3 nucleotide sequence: TGTGCCAGCAGCTTAGCCGGGGGCTCTGGAAACACCATATATTTT. Amino acids: CASSLAGGSGNTIYF.

This sequence joins TRBV29-1 and TRBJ1-1; D is perhaps TRBD1 (5 bases). The CDR3 runs to 13 residues. Trimming took 3 bases from V and 1 from J, leaving 9 bases between them. The germline CDR1 and CDR2 sequences are SQVTM and ANQGSEA. The DNA of the CDR3 is TGCAGCGTTGAGGGACTTTCGAACACTGAAGCTTTCTTT. This sequence encodes CSVEGLSNTEAFF.

This clone was counted once. The rearrangement joins TRBV19 to TRBJ1-2; possible D gene TRBD1, 5 bases. The CDR3 contains 16 residues. V was trimmed by 5 bases and J by 4 bases, leaving 20 bases between them. In germline, CDR1 is LNHDA, CDR2 SQIVND (reference sequence). In nucleotides, the CDR3 is TGTGCCAGTAGTCACCAGCGTGGGCAGGGCGGCTATGGCTACACCTTC. Translation: CASSHQRGQGGYGYTF.